The sequence of this T cell receptor beta chain was determined in a study of identical twins. Whole-study results and caveats: Fewer insertions marked abundant cord blood beta clonotypes; young adult naive trended weakly, memory not at all.

Turning to this clonotype: Its cognate antigen is unknown.

TCRdb re-called the 5' RACE reads with MiXCR, one entry per CDR3 protein. The repertoire holds 700,000 or so distinct CDR3 sequences, with 21% as singletons. CDR1 and CDR2 (germline): MNHEY, SMNVEV (reference sequence). This CDR3 is built from 16 residues. The V and J ends lost 3 bases and 8 bases, in that order; junction bases with no gene match: 8. The sample was also reused in another study, on T cells expressing NK-cell markers.

The source is a woman between 18 and 30 years old in good health. V gene TRBV27 combines with J gene TRBJ2-1; TRBD2 aligns across 12 bases. The sequenced material came from PBMCs. Here the CDR3 reads CASSLTASGRAYEQFF. CDR3 nucleotides: TGTGCCAGCAGTTTGACCGCTAGCGGGAGGGCATATGAGCAGTTCTTC.